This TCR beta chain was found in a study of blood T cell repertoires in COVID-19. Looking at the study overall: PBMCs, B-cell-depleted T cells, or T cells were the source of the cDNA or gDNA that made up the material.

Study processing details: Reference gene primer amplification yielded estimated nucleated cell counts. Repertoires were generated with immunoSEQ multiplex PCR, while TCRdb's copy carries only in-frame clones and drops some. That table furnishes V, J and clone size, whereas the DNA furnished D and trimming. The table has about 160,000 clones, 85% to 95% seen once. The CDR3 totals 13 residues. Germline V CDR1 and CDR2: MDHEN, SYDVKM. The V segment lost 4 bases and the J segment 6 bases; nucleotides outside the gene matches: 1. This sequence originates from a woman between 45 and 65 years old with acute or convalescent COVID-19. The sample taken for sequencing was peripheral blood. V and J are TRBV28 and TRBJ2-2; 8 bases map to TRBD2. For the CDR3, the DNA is TGTGCCAGCAGTTGGCGGGAGGCCGGGGAGCTGTTTTTT. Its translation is CASSWREAGELFF. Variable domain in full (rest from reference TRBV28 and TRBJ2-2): DVKVTQSSRYLVKRTGEKVFLECVQDMDHENMFWYRQDPGLGLRLIYFSYDVKMKEKGDIPEGYSVSREKKERFSLILESASTNQTSMYLCASSWREAGELFFGEGSRLTVL.